A selection of T cell receptor beta chains follows, all from one sample in a study of radiotherapy plus CTLA-4 blockade in lung cancer. Produced via immunoSEQ multiplex PCR; TCRdb's table is partial and in-frame only. The profile shows tens of thousands of clones, approximately 80% of them singletons. The sequencing used peripheral blood, collected from a patient treated with radiotherapy plus ipilimumab. These receptors originate from a human donor with non-small cell lung cancer that progressed on radiotherapy plus ipilimumab. Each CDR3 is given with its conserved first and last residue. Fields, in order: CDR3 length, clone size, V gene, J gene, D gene, CDR3 protein, CDR3 DNA. The D gene is left open where the match is weak. Only part of the rows carry a size: once, few, many, or a class if the clone is expanded.

CDR3 length: 15; clone size: -; V gene: TRBV15; J gene: TRBJ1-2; D gene: -; CDR3 protein: CATSREGGDHYGYTF; CDR3 DNA: TGTGCCACCAGCAGAGAGGGCGGGGATCACTATGGCTACACCTTC
CDR3 length: 13; clone size: -; V gene: TRBV7-2; J gene: TRBJ2-3; D gene: -; CDR3 protein: CASSPNLRDTQYF; CDR3 DNA: TGTGCCAGCAGCCCTAATCTCCGGGATACGCAGTATTTT
CDR3 length: 12; clone size: few; V gene: TRBV10-3; J gene: TRBJ1-1; D gene: TRBD1; CDR3 protein: CAIGQGDTEAFF; CDR3 DNA: TGTGCCATTGGACAGGGAGACACTGAAGCTTTCTTT
CDR3 length: 13; clone size: -; V gene: TRBV5-6; J gene: TRBJ2-7; D gene: -; CDR3 protein: CASSLGRSYEQYF; CDR3 DNA: TGTGCCAGCAGCTTGGGACGCTCCTACGAGCAGTACTTC
CDR3 length: 13; clone size: few; V gene: TRBV28; J gene: TRBJ1-5; D gene: TRBD1; CDR3 protein: CASSPGGAQPQHF; CDR3 DNA: TGTGCCAGCAGCCCAGGGGGGGCTCAGCCCCAGCATTTT
CDR3 length: 14; clone size: -; V gene: TRBV28; J gene: TRBJ1-2; D gene: TRBD1; CDR3 protein: CASRPGQDFYGYTF; CDR3 DNA: TGTGCCAGCAGGCCGGGACAGGACTTCTATGGCTACACCTTC
CDR3 length: 14; clone size: -; V gene: TRBV19; J gene: TRBJ1-5; D gene: -; CDR3 protein: CASKETRLAQPQHF; CDR3 DNA: TGTGCCAGTAAAGAAACTCGGCTGGCTCAGCCCCAGCATTTT
CDR3 length: 14; clone size: few; V gene: TRBV28; J gene: TRBJ2-7; D gene: -; CDR3 protein: CASSSLRGMGEQYF; CDR3 DNA: TGTGCCAGCAGTTCCCTTAGGGGGATGGGGGAGCAGTACTTC
CDR3 length: 12; clone size: -; V gene: TRBV7-3; J gene: TRBJ2-7; D gene: TRBD1; CDR3 protein: CASSFPTGKQYF; CDR3 DNA: TGTGCCAGCAGCTTCCCGACAGGGAAGCAGTACTTC
CDR3 length: 14; clone size: -; V gene: TRBV5-4; J gene: TRBJ2-7; D gene: -; CDR3 protein: CASSSQSLDSEQYF; CDR3 DNA: TGTGCCAGCAGCTCCCAATCCCTAGACAGTGAGCAGTACTTC
CDR3 length: 17; clone size: few; V gene: TRBV7-8; J gene: TRBJ1-1; D gene: -; CDR3 protein: CASSLADSGDAGTEAFF; CDR3 DNA: TGTGCCAGCAGCTTAGCGGACTCAGGGGATGCGGGCACTGAAGCTTTCTTT
CDR3 length: 14; clone size: few; V gene: TRBV4-3; J gene: TRBJ1-6; D gene: TRBD1; CDR3 protein: CASSKDRVAKPLHF; CDR3 DNA: TGCGCCAGCAGCAAAGACAGGGTCGCAAAGCCCCTCCACTTT
CDR3 length: 17; clone size: -; V gene: TRBV2; J gene: TRBJ2-3; D gene: TRBD2; CDR3 protein: CASSETGTSGFTDTQYF; CDR3 DNA: TGTGCCAGCAGTGAAACCGGGACTAGCGGCTTCACAGATACGCAGTATTTT
CDR3 length: 13; clone size: -; V gene: TRBV27; J gene: TRBJ1-1; D gene: -; CDR3 protein: CASSLIGGTEAFF; CDR3 DNA: TGTGCCAGCAGTTTAATAGGGGGGACTGAAGCTTTCTTT
CDR3 length: 13; clone size: once; V gene: TRBV5-1; J gene: TRBJ1-2; D gene: -; CDR3 protein: CASSLGSEYGYTF; CDR3 DNA: TGCGCCAGCAGCCTGGGGTCAGAATATGGCTACACCTTC
CDR3 length: 18; clone size: -; V gene: TRBV10-3; J gene: TRBJ1-3; D gene: TRBD1; CDR3 protein: CAISESGTGRHSGNTIYF; CDR3 DNA: TGTGCCATCAGTGAGTCCGGGACAGGGCGCCACTCTGGAAACACCATATATTTT
CDR3 length: 18; clone size: -; V gene: TRBV5-1; J gene: TRBJ1-4; D gene: -; CDR3 protein: CASSLASEADGTNEKLFF; CDR3 DNA: TGCGCCAGCAGCTTGGCATCGGAGGCCGACGGGACTAATGAAAAACTGTTTTTT
CDR3 length: 14; clone size: -; V gene: TRBV28; J gene: TRBJ1-3; D gene: TRBD1; CDR3 protein: CASRTGGGGNTIYF; CDR3 DNA: TGTGCCAGCAGGACAGGGGGCGGTGGAAACACCATATATTTT
CDR3 length: 14; clone size: -; V gene: TRBV5-4; J gene: TRBJ2-1; D gene: TRBD2; CDR3 protein: CASSSPGLNNEQFF; CDR3 DNA: TGTGCCAGCAGCTCCCCGGGACTAAACAATGAGCAGTTCTTC
CDR3 length: 14; clone size: -; V gene: TRBV13; J gene: TRBJ2-5; D gene: TRBD1; CDR3 protein: CASSLKGGAETQYF; CDR3 DNA: TGTGCCAGCAGCCTTAAAGGGGGCGCGGAGACCCAGTACTTC
CDR3 length: 20; clone size: -; V gene: TRBV14; J gene: TRBJ2-5; D gene: TRBD1; CDR3 protein: CASSQDPPPLQGTNQETQYF; CDR3 DNA: TGTGCCAGCAGCCAAGATCCACCCCCGCTACAGGGGACCAACCAAGAGACCCAGTACTTC
CDR3 length: 13; clone size: -; V gene: TRBV7-9; J gene: TRBJ1-5; D gene: -; CDR3 protein: CASSYVADQPQHF; CDR3 DNA: TGTGCCAGCAGCTATGTGGCGGATCAGCCCCAGCATTTT
CDR3 length: 13; clone size: -; V gene: TRBV7-9; J gene: TRBJ1-2; D gene: -; CDR3 protein: CASSLTVVDGYTF; CDR3 DNA: TGTGCCAGCAGCTTGACAGTGGTTGACGGCTACACCTTC
CDR3 length: 19; clone size: -; V gene: TRBV11-3; J gene: TRBJ2-6; D gene: TRBD1; CDR3 protein: CASSIRTGGVGAGANVLTF; CDR3 DNA: TGTGCCAGCAGCATCCGGACAGGGGGCGTAGGTGCCGGGGCCAACGTCCTGACTTTC
CDR3 length: 14; clone size: -; V gene: TRBV5-1; J gene: TRBJ2-2; D gene: -; CDR3 protein: CASSPGLHTGELFF; CDR3 DNA: TGCGCCAGCAGCCCCGGGCTTCACACCGGGGAGCTGTTTTTT
CDR3 length: 13; clone size: -; V gene: TRBV2; J gene: TRBJ1-2; D gene: -; CDR3 protein: CASTPDRNYGYTF; CDR3 DNA: TGTGCCAGCACCCCGGACAGAAACTATGGCTACACCTTC
CDR3 length: 15; clone size: -; V gene: TRBV28; J gene: TRBJ1-6; D gene: TRBD1; CDR3 protein: CASSLPGTGVSPLHF; CDR3 DNA: TGTGCCAGCAGTCTGCCCGGGACAGGGGTCTCACCCCTCCACTTT
CDR3 length: 15; clone size: -; V gene: TRBV4-3; J gene: TRBJ1-6; D gene: TRBD1; CDR3 protein: CASSQVTGDGSPLHF; CDR3 DNA: TGCGCCAGCAGCCAAGTTACAGGGGATGGATCACCCCTCCACTTT
CDR3 length: 14; clone size: -; V gene: TRBV7-8; J gene: TRBJ1-1; D gene: -; CDR3 protein: CASSARRGRTEAFF; CDR3 DNA: TGTGCCAGCAGCGCAAGAAGGGGACGCACTGAAGCTTTCTTT
CDR3 length: 12; clone size: -; V gene: TRBV10-3; J gene: TRBJ1-4; D gene: -; CDR3 protein: CAISEPQEKLFF; CDR3 DNA: TGTGCCATCAGTGAGCCACAGGAAAAACTGTTTTTT
CDR3 length: 13; clone size: -; V gene: TRBV11-2; J gene: TRBJ2-3; D gene: -; CDR3 protein: CASSLGRENTQYF; CDR3 DNA: TGTGCCAGCAGCTTAGGGCGGGAAAATACGCAGTATTTT
CDR3 length: 11; clone size: -; V gene: TRBV13; J gene: TRBJ1-3; D gene: -; CDR3 protein: CASSQGNTIYF; CDR3 DNA: TGTGCCAGCAGCCAGGGAAACACCATATATTTT
CDR3 length: 17; clone size: -; V gene: TRBV5-1; J gene: TRBJ2-1; D gene: TRBD2; CDR3 protein: CASSILTSGGAVDEQFF; CDR3 DNA: TGCGCCAGCAGCATCTTGACTAGCGGGGGGGCCGTGGATGAGCAGTTCTTC
CDR3 length: 14; clone size: -; V gene: TRBV28; J gene: TRBJ2-5; D gene: -; CDR3 protein: CASRPGLQQETQYF; CDR3 DNA: TGTGCCAGCAGGCCGGGACTGCAACAAGAGACCCAGTACTTC
CDR3 length: 16; clone size: -; V gene: TRBV28; J gene: TRBJ1-2; D gene: -; CDR3 protein: CASSFPGLYRADGYTF; CDR3 DNA: TGTGCCAGCAGCTTCCCGGGCCTATATAGAGCCGATGGCTACACCTTC
CDR3 length: 13; clone size: few; V gene: TRBV5-1; J gene: TRBJ2-1; D gene: TRBD1; CDR3 protein: CASSPGTGEEQFF; CDR3 DNA: TGCGCCAGCAGCCCCGGGACAGGGGAAGAGCAGTTCTTC
CDR3 length: 15; clone size: few; V gene: TRBV19; J gene: TRBJ2-7; D gene: -; CDR3 protein: CASSPSDKGLYEQYF; CDR3 DNA: TGTGCCAGTAGTCCCTCGGACAAGGGGCTCTACGAGCAGTACTTC
CDR3 length: 16; clone size: -; V gene: TRBV4-1; J gene: TRBJ1-5; D gene: -; CDR3 protein: CASSQDNRRNNQPQHF; CDR3 DNA: TGCGCCAGCAGCCAAGATAATCGACGGAACAATCAGCCCCAGCATTTT
CDR3 length: 14; clone size: -; V gene: TRBV19; J gene: TRBJ1-6; D gene: -; CDR3 protein: CASNLGTAPSPLHF; CDR3 DNA: TGTGCCAGTAATCTCGGAACGGCTCCTTCACCCCTCCACTTT
CDR3 length: 16; clone size: -; V gene: TRBV7-6; J gene: TRBJ1-6; D gene: -; CDR3 protein: CASSLGRGGHDSPLHF; CDR3 DNA: TGTGCCAGCAGCTTAGGGAGGGGGGGGCATGATTCACCCCTCCACTTT
CDR3 length: 14; clone size: -; V gene: TRBV27; J gene: TRBJ2-7; D gene: TRBD1; CDR3 protein: CASRQGGEAYEQYF; CDR3 DNA: TGTGCCAGCAGACAGGGGGGAGAAGCCTACGAGCAGTACTTC
CDR3 length: 15; clone size: -; V gene: TRBV28; J gene: TRBJ2-7; D gene: TRBD1; CDR3 protein: CASSFSPGQGGKQYF; CDR3 DNA: TGTGCCAGCAGTTTCTCCCCGGGACAGGGGGGAAAGCAGTACTTC
CDR3 length: 14; clone size: -; V gene: TRBV6-1; J gene: TRBJ1-1; D gene: -; CDR3 protein: CASSDKGRSTEAFF; CDR3 DNA: TGTGCCAGCAGTGACAAGGGTAGGAGCACTGAAGCTTTCTTT
CDR3 length: 17; clone size: few; V gene: TRBV5-8; J gene: TRBJ2-5; D gene: TRBD2; CDR3 protein: CASSPGDYQKYQETQYF; CDR3 DNA: TGTGCCAGCAGCCCTGGGGACTACCAGAAGTACCAAGAGACCCAGTACTTC
CDR3 length: 14; clone size: -; V gene: TRBV4-1; J gene: TRBJ1-1; D gene: -; CDR3 protein: CASSPVWGDTEAFF; CDR3 DNA: TGCGCCAGCAGCCCCGTTTGGGGGGACACTGAAGCTTTCTTT
CDR3 length: 16; clone size: -; V gene: TRBV27; J gene: TRBJ2-1; D gene: -; CDR3 protein: CASSLSGGGPYNEQFF; CDR3 DNA: TGTGCCAGCAGCTTAAGCGGAGGGGGCCCCTACAATGAGCAGTTCTTC
CDR3 length: 13; clone size: -; V gene: TRBV29-1; J gene: TRBJ1-5; D gene: -; CDR3 protein: CSVGYGPNQPQHF; CDR3 DNA: TGCAGCGTTGGATACGGTCCCAATCAGCCCCAGCATTTT
CDR3 length: 13; clone size: -; V gene: TRBV18; J gene: TRBJ2-7; D gene: TRBD1; CDR3 protein: CASSRGQGYEQYF; CDR3 DNA: TGTGCCAGCTCTCGTGGACAGGGCTACGAGCAGTACTTC
CDR3 length: 14; clone size: once; V gene: TRBV9; J gene: TRBJ1-2; D gene: -; CDR3 protein: CASGAGRLARGYTF; CDR3 DNA: TGTGCCAGCGGCGCGGGGCGCCTGGCGCGGGGCTACACCTTC
CDR3 length: 13; clone size: -; V gene: TRBV7-8; J gene: TRBJ1-1; D gene: -; CDR3 protein: CASSLRQHTEAFF; CDR3 DNA: TGTGCCAGCAGCTTACGACAGCACACTGAAGCTTTCTTT